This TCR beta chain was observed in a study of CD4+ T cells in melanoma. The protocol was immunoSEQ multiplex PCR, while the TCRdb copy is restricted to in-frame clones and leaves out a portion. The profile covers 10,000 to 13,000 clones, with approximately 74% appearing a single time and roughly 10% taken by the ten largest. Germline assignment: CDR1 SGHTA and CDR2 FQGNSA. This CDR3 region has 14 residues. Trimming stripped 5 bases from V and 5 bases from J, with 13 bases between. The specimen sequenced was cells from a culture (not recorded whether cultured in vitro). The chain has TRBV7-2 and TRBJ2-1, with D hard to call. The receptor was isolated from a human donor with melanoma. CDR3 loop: CASSPPPEHNEQFF. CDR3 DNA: TGTGCCAGCAGCCCCCCCCCTGAGCACAATGAGCAGTTCTTC.